This T cell receptor beta chain was sequenced in a study of T and B cells in COVID-19 patients. Turning to the study itself: Peripheral blood came from COVID-19 patients with active infection or after recovery.

V lost 5 bases, J lost 10 bases, and 15 bases lay in between. CDR3 length: 14 residues. CDR1 is MDHEN, CDR2 SYDVKM, per germline. Blood genomic DNA input for TRB amplification was roughly 250-500 ng. BIOMED2 TRB-A/B primer pools were used in multiplex TRB PCR. Each CDR3 protein is one row after TCRdb ran MiXCR on the multiplex PCR reads. The sample includes about 7,800 distinct CDR3 sequences, 40% seen only once; the top ten take around 3.3%. The chain is built from TRBV28 and TRBJ1-6; D gene ambiguous. This TCR was sampled from a human donor who had recovered from COVID-19. Input material: blood. The CDR3 sequence: CASSPTYPPSPLHF. The CDR3 nucleotides read TGTGCCAGCAGTCCGACCTACCCTCCCTCACCCCTCCACTTT.